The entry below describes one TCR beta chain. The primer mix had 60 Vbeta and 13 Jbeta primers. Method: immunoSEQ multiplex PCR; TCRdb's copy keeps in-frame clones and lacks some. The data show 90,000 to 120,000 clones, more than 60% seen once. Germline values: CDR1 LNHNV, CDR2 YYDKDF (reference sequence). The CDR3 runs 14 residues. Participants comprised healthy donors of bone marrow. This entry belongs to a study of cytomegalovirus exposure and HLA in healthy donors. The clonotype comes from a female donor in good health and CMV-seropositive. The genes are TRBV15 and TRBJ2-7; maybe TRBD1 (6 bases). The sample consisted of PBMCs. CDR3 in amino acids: CEGDALVPEVEQYF. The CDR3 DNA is TGTGAGGGGGACGCGTTGGTCCCCGAAGTCGAGCAGTACTTC. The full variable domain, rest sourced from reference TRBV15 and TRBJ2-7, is DAMVIQNPRYQVTQFGKPVTLSCSQTLNHNVMYWYQQKSSQAPKLLFHYYDKDFNNEADTPDNFQSRRPNTSFCFLDIRSPGLGDTAMYLCEGDALVPEVEQYFGPGTRLTVT.